The rows below give T cell receptor beta chains drawn from one sample of a study of graft-versus-host responses after intestinal transplantation. Method: immunoSEQ multiplex PCR; TCRdb's copy keeps in-frame clones and lacks some. The profile shows roughly 100,000 clones, roughly 93% of them singletons. Which antigens these TCRs recognize remains unknown. The material sequenced was unstimulated CD8+ T cells sorted from spleen or lymph node cells, taken before intestinal transplant. The receptors come from a human donor who received an intestinal transplant. The CDR3 runs from the conserved cysteine through the conserved F or W. For some rows the clone size is stated as once, few or many, or as a class when expanded; others skip it.

v_gene | abundance | CDR3aa
TRBV6-1 | - | CASSEVAGPSLAYEQYF
TRBV11-2 | once | CASSRGRGGLYEQYF
TRBV6-5 | - | CASTLQGEQFF
TRBV29-1 | - | CSVESGFGDTQYF
TRBV27 | - | CASSSPGLMANTGELFF
TRBV7-2 | few | CASSFHQPQHF
TRBV7-3 | - | CASSPVQGSRNEQFF
TRBV4-2 | - | CASSQDPAGGEATNEKLFF
TRBV15 | - | CATSRDRRGTEAFF
TRBV13 | - | CASSSMERGTTDTQYF
TRBV11-2 | - | CASSFPSGGDYNEQFF
TRBV19 | - | CASSIQGLDPNQPQHF
TRBV19 | - | CASSRRVGNQPQHF
TRBV19 | once | CASSAYTTGDGYTF
TRBV29-1 | - | CSDRRNYGYTF
TRBV9 | - | CASSVATGYSYNEQFF
TRBV5-5 | - | CASSLTGTGSYGYTF
TRBV7-9 | - | CASSTTGWQETQYF
TRBV10-3 | - | CATETENTEAFF
TRBV9 | - | CASSVGVEYGNTIYF
TRBV2 | once | CAITSGGTYEQYF
TRBV5-1 | - | CASSLGDGENIQYF
TRBV19 | - | CASSIGRGASYEQYF
TRBV5-1 | - | CASSSDIENYEQYF
TRBV27 | - | CASSRGENYGYTF
TRBV12-5 | - | CASGPTGTDGYTF
TRBV6-1 | - | CASSPGPSYGYTF
TRBV6-1 | - | CASRRSLGDTQYF
TRBV29-1 | - | CSVEGTTYNEQFF
TRBV9 | - | CASSVGSGGVTDTQYF
TRBV14 | - | CASSQDLDSYEQYF
TRBV28 | - | CASSFPSTSASSTDTQYF
TRBV5-1 | once | CASSLQSGAETQYF
TRBV7-3 | - | CASSLAGNTEAFF
TRBV6-1 | - | CASGGGQPQHF
TRBV7-8 | - | CASSLGQGDMLVYGYTF
TRBV5-1 | - | CAKHARQATNEKLFF
TRBV6-6 | - | CASSYGYTPRETQYF
TRBV6-5 | - | CASSPSLETQYF
TRBV19 | - | CASSYRDAVYEQYF
TRBV6-1 | - | CASSESLWSFDGYTF
TRBV5-6 | - | CASSLDPSENYGYTF
TRBV5-5 | - | CASSLAKIGRYTF
TRBV27 | once | CASSLGGPGNTIYF
TRBV5-8 | once | CASTQPGTPYEQYF
TRBV27 | - | CASSLSGENSPLHF
TRBV4-1 | - | CASSQEGEPGTATETQYF